This T cell receptor beta chain is drawn from a study of T cell clones after liver transplantation. Overall study context: TCRbeta sequencing after a pre-transplant mixed lymphocyte reaction identified graft-donor-reactive clones, later tracked in post-transplant blood. Samples came pre-transplant, pre-randomization before withdrawal, and post-randomization after withdrawal ended. Findings and limits, study-wide: These preliminary findings come from unstandardized post-transplant sampling times. Post-transplant, graft-donor-reactive CD4 TCRbeta sequences in blood dropped significantly in 5 of 8 subjects.

Points on this clone: Antigen specificity is unknown.

Generated by immunoSEQ multiplex PCR, the TCRdb table keeps only in-frame clones and is missing some. The table has about 75,000 clones, roughly 90% seen once. This TCR derives from a human donor who received a liver transplant. Sequencing used CD4+ T cells from blood, obtained before liver transplant.

DNA of the CDR3: TGTGCCAGTTCGAGGGTTTCGGATACGCAGTATTTT. Translating it yields CASSRVSDTQYF. The rearrangement joins TRBV19 to TRBJ2-3; D perhaps matches TRBD2 (5 bases). CDR1 is LNHDA and CDR2 is SQIVND in the germline V gene (reference sequence). Between the trimmed V and J ends, which lost 8 bases and 6 bases, there was a span of 12 bases. This CDR3 contains 12 residues.